This T cell receptor (beta chain) is from a study of shared clonotypes between healthy human individuals. Generated by immunoSEQ multiplex PCR, the TCRdb table keeps only in-frame clones and is missing some. The sample carries 2 million to 2.5 million clones, approximately 90% recorded once. This TCR derives from a man aged 18 to 30 in good health. Some clones in this sample may be carry-over from other donors' samples. Sequenced material: naive CD4+ T cells from PBMCs. Subset described: CD45RA+ positively selected.

CDR3 DNA sequence: TGTGCCAGCAGTTTGGGACTAGCTGGGGGCCAAAACATTCAGTACTTC. Protein: CASSLGLAGGQNIQYF. The rearrangement uses TRBV28 and TRBJ2-4; 9 bases are shared with TRBD2. The germline CDR1 and CDR2 sequences are MDHEN and SYDVKM. CDR3 length: 16 amino acids. The ends lost 3 bases at V and 5 bases at J; junction bases unmatched: 8.